The 27 T cell receptor beta chains presented below share a single source sample, sequenced in a study of blood T cell repertoires in COVID-19 (dated by TCRdb to the early 2020s). The library was obtained by the immunoSEQ multiplex PCR assay. In TCRdb, the immuneACCESS table is reduced to in-frame sequences with V and J assigned. These tables do not hold every clone; where another copy was compared, an unresolved V gene accounts for under half, and the others remain unexplained. The sample contains approximately 260,000 clones, over 80% of them found a single time. The ten largest make up 4.6% of the sample. The sequencing sample was made of peripheral blood. These receptors came from a man aged 55 to 70 who had recovered from COVID-19.

The rearrangement uses TRBV21-1 and TRBJ1-1; the table's D gene call, TRBD1, was not cross checked with the DNA. TRBV21-1 represents a pseudogene. The CDR3 is made up of 14 amino acids. The CDR3 DNA is TGTGCCAGCAGCCGGAGACAGATGAACACTGAAGCTTTCTTT. Its translation is CASSRRQMNTEAFF.

This clone has just a few counts. The chain links TRBV29-1 to TRBJ2-5, with 14 positions matching TRBD2. This CDR3 contains 17 residues. Losses at the gene ends were 7 bases for V and 1 base for J; bases not matched to a gene: 11. Germline-derived CDR1 and CDR2 are SQVTM and ANQGSEA. The CDR3 loop is CSAAGGLAGALQETQYF. The CDR3, as DNA: TGCAGCGCCGCTGGGGGACTAGCGGGAGCCCTCCAAGAGACCCAGTACTTC.

The sample holds a few counts of this clone. The CDR3 spells CASSEVGVYGYTF. CDR3 bases: TGTGCCAGCAGTGAAGTCGGGGTCTATGGCTACACCTTC. This chain links TRBV2 with TRBJ1-2; D is uncertain. The CDR3 totals 13 residues. The germline V and J ends were trimmed by 1 base and 4 bases, with 7 bases remaining between them. Germline loops: CDR1 SNHLY, CDR2 FYNNEI.

The rearrangement joins TRBV18 to TRBJ2-1; 12 nucleotides align to TRBD2. The CDR3 sequence is 17 residues long. The V gene's germline CDR1 is KGHSH and CDR2 LQKENI. V dropped 0 bases and J dropped 4; count of bases not matched to a gene: 4. CDR3 residues: CASSPPGLAGPYNEQFF. The CDR3, as DNA: TGTGCCAGCTCACCACCGGGACTAGCGGGCCCTTACAATGAGCAGTTCTTC.

The rearrangement joins TRBV3-1 (or the pseudogene TRBV3-2) to TRBJ2-3; a possible D gene is TRBD1 (6 bases). Between the trimmed V and J ends, which lost 9 bases and 2 bases, there was a span of 21 bases. Germline loops: CDR1 LGHDT, CDR2 YNNKEL (reference sequence). The CDR3 runs 16 residues. CDR3 region: CASSPRGSGTTDTQYF. The CDR3 DNA reads as TGTGCCAGTTCTCCAAGGGGGAGCGGCACCACAGATACGCAGTATTTT.

CDR3 coding DNA: TGTGCCAGCAGCCCCCCCGGACCGACAGTTTTCACAGATACGCAGTATTTT. As protein: CASSPPGPTVFTDTQYF. The gene calls are TRBV7-9 and TRBJ2-3; tentative D call: TRBD1 (5 bases). The length of the CDR3 is 17 residues. V lost 5 bases, J lost 2 bases, and 20 bases lay in between. Germline lookup yields CDR1 SEHNR and CDR2 FQNEAQ (reference sequence).

The chain combines TRBV28 with TRBJ1-1; no definite D call. Per the germline V gene, CDR1 is MDHEN and CDR2 is SYDVKM. V gave up 1 base and J gave up 3 bases, with 12 bases separating them. The CDR3 spans 15 residues. The CDR3 region has the DNA TGTGCCAGCAGTTTATATTTGAGTCGGGACACTGAAGCTTTCTTT. Translation gives CASSLYLSRDTEAFF.

The gene calls are TRBV10-3 and TRBJ2-1; 11 bases are shared with TRBD2. Germline lookup yields CDR1 ENHRY and CDR2 SYGVKD. V lost 6 bases and J lost 5; bases outside the gene matches: 3. The CDR3 loop spans 14 amino acids. The CDR3 DNA sequence: TGTGCCATCAGGCCGGGACTAGCGGACAATGAGCAGTTCTTC. Its translation is CAIRPGLADNEQFF.

This chain uses TRBV20-1 with TRBJ2-5; perhaps TRBD2 as D (5 bases). The germline V gene has CDR1 DFQATT and CDR2 SNEGSKA (reference sequence). CDR3 length: 15 residues. V gave up 4 bases and J gave up 5 bases, with 20 bases separating them. In DNA, the CDR3 is TGCAGTGCTACTGAGCCAAAAGGAGGTGTGGAGACCCAGTACTTC. It codes for CSATEPKGGVETQYF.

V is TRBV1 and J is TRBJ2-5; the table gives TRBD2 as D, unverified against the DNA. TRBV1 is listed as a pseudogene. This CDR3 is 18 amino acids long. CDR3 bases: TGCACCAGCAGCCAACACGGACTAGCGACGACTAACCAAGAGACCCAGTACTTC. Protein: CTSSQHGLATTNQETQYF.

The chain links TRBV18 to TRBJ2-6, with a weak D call TRBD1 (6 bases). Trimming shortened V by 4 bases and J by 2 bases, and 15 bases separated the two germline ends. This CDR3 spans 17 amino acids. The germline CDR1 and CDR2 sequences are KGHSH and LQKENI. This CDR3 reads CASSQGIQGAGANVLTF. The CDR3 DNA reads as TGTGCCAGCTCACAGGGGATACAGGGAGCTGGGGCCAACGTCCTGACTTTC. Using reference TRBV18 and TRBJ2-6 for the parts outside the CDR3, the full variable domain is NAGVMQNPRHLVRRRGQEARLRCSPMKGHSHVYWYRQLPEEGLKFMVYLQKENIIDESGMPKERFSAEFPKEGPSILRIQQVVRGDSAAYFCASSQGIQGAGANVLTFGAGSRLTVL.

The V gene is TRBV12-3 or TRBV12-4, the J gene TRBJ1-5; a possible D gene is TRBD1 (6 bases). The CDR3 runs to 13 residues. Trimming cost V 5 bases and J 4 bases, with 9 bases left between them. The CDR3 nucleotides are TGTGCCAGCAGTCCACAGGGAAATCAGCCCCAGCATTTT. This codes for CASSPQGNQPQHF.

The chain uses TRBV19 and TRBJ1-6; TRBD1 might be the D (6 bases). Germline-derived CDR1 and CDR2 are LNHDA and SQIVND (reference sequence). V was trimmed by 6 bases and J by 9 bases, leaving 15 bases between them. The CDR3 length is 14 residues. The DNA for the CDR3 is TGTGCCAGTAGAAGGACAGACCGAGGTTCACCCCTCCACTTT. Its translation is CASRRTDRGSPLHF.

The chain links TRBV6-6 to TRBJ2-3; TRBD2 matches at 10 bases. The V gene end was trimmed by 7 bases and the J gene end by 0 bases; junction bases not matched to a gene: 1. Germline V gene sequence: CDR1 MNHNY, CDR2 SVGAGI (reference sequence). The CDR3 sequence is 14 residues long. The CDR3 nucleotides are TGTGCCAGCAAGGGACTAGCGAGCACAGATACGCAGTATTTT. Translating it yields CASKGLASTDTQYF.

This rearrangement joins TRBV5-1 to TRBJ2-3; D is possibly TRBD1 (5 bases). Trimming took off 0 bases at V and 2 bases at J, with 10 bases between the two ends. This CDR3 comprises 15 residues. Germline V CDR1 and CDR2: SGHRS, YFSETQ. The CDR3 protein is CASSLAGLDTDTQYF. The DNA for the CDR3 is TGCGCCAGCAGCTTGGCAGGGCTCGACACAGATACGCAGTATTTT.

This sequence joins TRBV5-1 and TRBJ2-3; D gene uncertain. From germline, CDR1 is SGHRS and CDR2 YFSETQ. V was shortened by 1 base and J by 3 bases, with 9 bases between the two germline ends. The CDR3 spans 14 residues. The CDR3 nucleotides read TGCGCCAGCAGCTTGTCCCCCGTTACAGATACGCAGTATTTT. Protein sequence: CASSLSPVTDTQYF.

The J gene is TRBJ2-1, the V gene TRBV5-1; D is unclear. The germline V gene encodes CDR1 SGHRS and CDR2 YFSETQ. Trimming took 0 bases from V and 4 from J, leaving 8 bases between them. This CDR3 spans 14 amino acids. CDR3 coding DNA: TGCGCCAGCAGCTTGGGTGGCTCTTACAATGAGCAGTTCTTC. Translated: CASSLGGSYNEQFF.

This chain connects TRBV6-5 to TRBJ1-1, with a tentative D call TRBD1 (6 bases). CDR1 and CDR2 (germline): MNHEY, SVGAGI. V was clipped by 5 bases and J by 6 bases, with 13 bases between them. This CDR3 has 13 residues. CDR3 bases: TGTGCCAGCAGTAAACAGGGTAGCGCTGAAGCTTTCTTT. This codes for CASSKQGSAEAFF.

The chain recombines TRBV5-1 with TRBJ2-5; TRBD1 matches 7 bases. CDR3 length: 17 amino acids. Germline V lookup: CDR1 SGHRS, CDR2 YFSETQ. V trimming: 4 bases; J trimming: 5 bases; junction bases outside the gene matches: 17. Here the CDR3 reads CASSPNPGTVGRETQYF. The CDR3 nucleotides read TGCGCCAGCAGCCCGAACCCCGGGACAGTGGGCCGTGAGACCCAGTACTTC.

This clone came up a few times. The CDR3 coding sequence is TGTGCCAGCAGTTTATCAGTAGGGGGCAATTCACCCCTCCACTTT. This gives the protein CASSLSVGGNSPLHF. The rearrangement uses TRBV27 and TRBJ1-6; TRBD1 matches 7 bases. V was pared by 0 bases and J by 7 bases, with 3 bases of the junction left unmatched. The CDR3 contains 15 residues. The germline gives CDR1 MNHEY, CDR2 SMNVEV (reference sequence).

A single count supports this clone. The rearrangement uses TRBV6-5 and TRBJ2-5; the match to TRBD2 covers 9 bases. This CDR3 is built from 14 residues. J lost 2 bases, V lost 6 bases, and 4 bases had no gene match. Germline CDR1 MNHEY, CDR2 SVGAGI. The CDR3 bases are TGTGCCAGCAGAAGAAGCGGGGGGCAAGAGACCCAGTACTTC. Translation gives CASRRSGGQETQYF.

The sample holds one count of this clone. The rearrangement uses TRBV20-1 and TRBJ1-2, with TRBD1 identical over 8 bases. J lost 4 bases, V lost 3 bases, and 7 bases had no gene match. Germline CDR1 DFQATT, CDR2 SNEGSKA (reference sequence). The length of the CDR3 is 14 residues. This chain's CDR3 is CSASSDRGGYGYTF. Written as DNA, the CDR3 is TGCAGTGCTAGTAGTGACAGGGGAGGCTATGGCTACACCTTC.

The rearrangement joins TRBV28 to TRBJ1-5, with 9 bases lining up with TRBD1. V was pared by 4 bases and J by 6 bases, with 4 bases of the junction left unmatched. CDR1 and CDR2 (germline): MDHEN, SYDVKM. The CDR3 runs 14 residues. For the CDR3, the DNA is TGTGCCAGCAGTTCAGGGGACAGGGTTCAGCCCCAGCATTTT. This gives the protein CASSSGDRVQPQHF.

This sequence joins TRBV6-1 and TRBJ1-2; tentative D call: TRBD1 (6 bases). CDR1 is MNHNS and CDR2 is SASEGT in the germline V gene. The V gene lost 4 bases and the J gene lost 0 bases, with 15 bases spanning the gap. The CDR3 has 16 residues. The CDR3 protein is CASSGGQRGANYGYTF. CDR3 nucleotides: TGTGCCAGCAGTGGAGGACAGCGAGGCGCTAACTATGGCTACACCTTC.

The chain is built from TRBV18 and TRBJ1-5; D gene ambiguous. Germline CDR1 and CDR2: KGHSH and LQKENI. The CDR3 extends over 14 amino acids. V was pared by 6 bases and J by 4 bases, with 13 bases between. This CDR3 reads CASSPIRGNQPQHF. DNA for the CDR3: TGTGCCAGCTCTCCAATCAGAGGAAATCAGCCCCAGCATTTT.

V gene TRBV3-1 (or the pseudogene TRBV3-2) combines with J gene TRBJ1-1; D call uncertain. CDR3 size: 13 residues. V dropped 0 bases and J dropped 4 bases, with 6 bases sitting between them. CDR1 is LGHDT and CDR2 is YNNKEL in the germline V gene (reference sequence). CDR3 in amino acids: CASSQDGFTEAFF. Here the CDR3 DNA reads TGTGCCAGCAGCCAAGACGGTTTCACTGAAGCTTTCTTT.

The rearrangement links TRBV7-8 to TRBJ1-1; TRBD1 matches 7 bases. The CDR3 extends over 15 amino acids. Looked up from germline, CDR1 is SGHVS and CDR2 is FQNEAQ. V gave up 1 base and J gave up 4 bases; unmatched junction bases: 6. The CDR3 region has the DNA TGTGCCAGCAGCTTAGTCCAGGGGGGAATCACTGAAGCTTTCTTT. It yields the protein CASSLVQGGITEAFF.